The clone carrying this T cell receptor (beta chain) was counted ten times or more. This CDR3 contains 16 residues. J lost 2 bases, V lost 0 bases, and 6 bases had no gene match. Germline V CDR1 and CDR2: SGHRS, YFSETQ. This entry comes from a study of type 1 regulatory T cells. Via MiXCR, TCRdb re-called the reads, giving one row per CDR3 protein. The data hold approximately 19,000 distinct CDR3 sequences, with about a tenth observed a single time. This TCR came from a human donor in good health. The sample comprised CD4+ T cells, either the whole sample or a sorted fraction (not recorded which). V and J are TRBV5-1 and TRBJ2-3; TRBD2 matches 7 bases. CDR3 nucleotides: TGCGCCAGCAGCTTGGAATCTAGCGGAAACACAGATACGCAGTATTTT. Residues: CASSLESSGNTDTQYF.